The 27 T cell receptor beta chains presented below share a single source sample, sequenced in a study of control samples from healthy donors and cancer patients. Sequenced by immunoSEQ multiplex PCR; TCRdb stores in-frame clones only, minus some. The sample gives fewer than 110,000 clones, approximately 90% of which show up once; 19% is in the top ten. Specimen: PBMCs. Receptors originate from a man in his 60s with lung cancer.

This chain connects TRBV29-1 to TRBJ1-1, with TRBD1 matching over 11 bases. Germline CDR1 reads SQVTM; CDR2 reads ANQGSEA. V shed 5 bases, J shed 2 bases, and the junction held 1 base outside the gene matches. CDR3 length equals 13 residues. CDR3 DNA sequence: TGCAGCGTTTGGACAGGGGGCAACACTGAAGCTTTCTTT. This translates into CSVWTGGNTEAFF.

The chain combines TRBV18 with TRBJ1-5; 8 bases agree with TRBD1. The CDR3 runs 15 residues. In germline, CDR1 is KGHSH, CDR2 LQKENI. Germline trimming cut 5 bases from V and 6 bases from J; bases unmatched to any gene: 9. For the CDR3, the DNA is TGTGCCAGCTCATCAGGACAGGGAGAGCGTCAGCCCCAGCATTTT. Translating gives CASSSGQGERQPQHF.

This clone was counted a single time. CDR3 protein: CASSALFANEKLFF. In nucleotides, the CDR3 is TGTGCCAGCAGCGCCCTCTTTGCTAATGAAAAACTGTTTTTT. The chain combines TRBV6-5 with TRBJ1-4; D uncertain. CDR3 size: 14 residues. The germline gives CDR1 MNHEY, CDR2 SVGAGI. V was shortened by 6 bases and J by 3 bases, with 11 bases between the two germline ends.

This chain connects TRBV25-1 to TRBJ1-1, with 7 positions matching TRBD1. This CDR3 contains 13 residues. Germline assignment: CDR1 MGHDK and CDR2 SYGVNS. V lost 8 bases and J lost 3; bases outside the gene matches: 6. Here the CDR3 DNA reads TGTGCCAGCTGGGGACAGTCCCACACTGAAGCTTTCTTT. Amino acid sequence: CASWGQSHTEAFF. The full variable domain, completed using reference TRBV25-1 and TRBJ1-1, is EADIYQTPRYLVIGTGKKITLECSQTMGHDKMYWYQQDPGMELHLIHYSYGVNSTEKGDLSSESTVSRIRTEHFPLTLESARPSHTSQYLCASWGQSHTEAFFGQGTRLTVV.

The chain has TRBV19 and TRBJ1-1; TRBD1 might be the D (5 bases). The CDR3 is 14 residues long. V lost 10 bases to trimming and J lost 7 bases, with 22 bases between them. The germline V gene encodes CDR1 LNHDA and CDR2 SQIVND (reference sequence). The chain's CDR3 is CATLSRGTEYEAFF. The CDR3 DNA sequence: TGTGCCACCCTAAGTAGAGGGACGGAGTATGAAGCTTTCTTT.

This clone showed up just a few times. CDR3: CASSYGPETRGETQYF. CDR3 DNA: TGTGCCAGCAGCTACGGGCCGGAGACGCGTGGTGAGACCCAGTACTTC. The V gene is TRBV7-9, the J gene TRBJ2-5; the D is unclear. The germline V and J ends were trimmed by 4 bases and 5 bases, with 20 bases remaining between them. The length of the CDR3 is 16 residues. CDR1 and CDR2 (germline): SEHNR, FQNEAQ (reference sequence).

The rearrangement joins TRBV10-3 to TRBJ1-2; TRBD1 matches at 9 bases. Germline values: CDR1 ENHRY, CDR2 SYGVKD. Trimming took 2 bases from V and 3 from J; bases not matched to a gene: 7. The CDR3 consists of 16 residues. For the CDR3, the DNA is TGTGCCATCAGTGAGGCCGACAGGGGGTGGGACTATGGCTACACCTTC. Residues: CAISEADRGWDYGYTF.

V is TRBV7-2 and J is TRBJ1-5, with 8 nucleotides matching TRBD1. CDR1 is SGHTA, CDR2 FQGNSA, per germline. The V and J ends lost 10 bases and 6 bases, in that order; junction bases with no gene match: 8. This CDR3 contains 13 residues. CDR3 in amino acids: CATRQGLGQPQHF. CDR3 in DNA: TGTGCCACCCGACAGGGGCTAGGTCAGCCCCAGCATTTT.

V usage is TRBV7-7 and J usage is TRBJ2-2, with D perhaps TRBD2 (6 bases). The CDR3 runs 15 residues. Trimming took off 3 bases at V and 6 bases at J, with 14 bases between the two ends. Germline-derived CDR1 and CDR2 are SSHAT and FNYEAQ (reference sequence). The CDR3 coding sequence is TGTGCCAGCAGCTTGGAGGGGAGAGCGGCCGGGGAGCTGTTTTTT. Protein sequence: CASSLEGRAAGELFF.

This rearrangement joins TRBV30 to TRBJ1-2; the D is unclear. The V gene lost 2 bases and the J gene lost 5 bases, with 6 bases spanning the gap. The germline CDR1 and CDR2 sequences are GTSNPN and SVGIG (reference sequence). CDR3 length: 11 residues. As DNA, the CDR3 is TGTGCCTGGAGTCCTCCGTATGGCTACACCTTC. Amino acid sequence: CAWSPPYGYTF.

The rearrangement links TRBV5-1 to TRBJ1-2; no clear D gene. Deletions cut 0 bases from V and 3 bases from J, with 9 bases between. Germline V CDR1 and CDR2: SGHRS, YFSETQ. The CDR3 spans 14 residues. This chain's CDR3 is CASSLEPYDYGYTF. The CDR3 nucleotides read TGCGCCAGCAGCTTGGAGCCTTACGACTATGGCTACACCTTC.

The chain has TRBV29-1 and TRBJ2-7, with D possibly being TRBD2 (5 bases). This CDR3 is 14 amino acids long. Trimming stripped 8 bases from V and 1 base from J, with 18 bases between. Germline V gene lookup returns CDR1 SQVTM and CDR2 ANQGSEA. CDR3 sequence (DNA): TGCAGCTGCATCGAGGACTTCGGGTCCTACGAGCAGTACTTC. Translating gives CSCIEDFGSYEQYF.

The genes are TRBV2 and TRBJ2-5; either TRBD1 or TRBD2 may fit D (5 bases each). This CDR3 contains 17 residues. Trimming shortened V by 4 bases and J by 1 base, and 19 bases separated the two germline ends. CDR1 and CDR2 (germline): SNHLY, FYNNEI. CDR3 sequence: CASSGRSGTGPQETQYF. The CDR3 bases are TGTGCCAGCAGTGGCCGCAGCGGAACAGGTCCCCAAGAGACCCAGTACTTC.

In its sample, this clone was seen once. The V call is TRBV5-1, the J call TRBJ1-1, with TRBD1 as a possible D gene (5 bases). V was clipped by 1 base and J by 0 bases, with 13 bases between them. CDR3 length equals 16 residues. CDR1 is SGHRS, CDR2 YFSETQ, per germline. The CDR3 DNA sequence: TGCGCCAGCAGCTTGACAGGTAGTGTCATGAACACTGAAGCTTTCTTT. Translating gives CASSLTGSVMNTEAFF.

The rearrangement links TRBV6-5 to TRBJ2-5, with 7 bases identical to TRBD1. CDR3 size: 13 residues. The germline gives CDR1 MNHEY, CDR2 SVGAGI. Trimming cost V 8 bases and J 2 bases; bases outside gene matches: 5. CDR3 in amino acids: CASGTVRQETQYF. CDR3 DNA: TGTGCCAGCGGGACAGTTCGACAAGAGACCCAGTACTTC.

The chain carries TRBV5-6 and TRBJ1-1; 7 bases line up with TRBD1. The CDR3 is 14 residues long. Looked up from germline, CDR1 is SGHDT and CDR2 is YYEEEE. Germline trimming cut 5 bases from V and 4 bases from J; bases unmatched to any gene: 8. The CDR3, as DNA: TGTGCCAGCAGATTCGGACAGGCTGCCACTGAAGCTTTCTTT. Its translation: CASRFGQAATEAFF.

This clone has only a few counts. This sequence joins TRBV7-9 and TRBJ2-3; TRBD1 might be the D (6 bases). The germline V gene encodes CDR1 SEHNR and CDR2 FQNEAQ (reference sequence). The V end lost 4 bases, the J end lost 2 bases, and 16 bases lay between the germline ends. This CDR3 has 16 residues. CDR3 loop: CASSSPPGQPTDTQYF. For the CDR3, the DNA is TGTGCCAGCAGCTCCCCCCCGGGACAACCCACAGATACGCAGTATTTT.

The rearrangement joins TRBV5-1 to TRBJ2-2; D might be TRBD1 or TRBD2, each matching 5 bases. V was trimmed by 2 bases and J by 3 bases, leaving 11 bases between them. The CDR3 spans 15 residues. Germline V gene sequence: CDR1 SGHRS, CDR2 YFSETQ. CDR3 loop: CASSFRGDDTGELFF. The CDR3 bases are TGCGCCAGCAGCTTTAGAGGGGATGACACCGGGGAGCTGTTTTTT. Based on the CDR3 plus reference TRBV5-1 and TRBJ2-2, the full variable domain is KAGVTQTPRYLIKTRGQQVTLSCSPISGHRSVSWYQQTPGQGLQFLFEYFSETQRNKGNFPGRFSGRQFSNSRSEMNVSTLELGDSALYLCASSFRGDDTGELFFGEGSRLTVL.

J is TRBJ1-1 and V is TRBV9; D is unclear. Germline CDR1 is SGDLS and CDR2 is YYNGEE. The CDR3 runs to 15 residues. Trimming left V 4 bases short and J 0 bases short, with 13 bases between. The CDR3 coding sequence is TGTGCCAGCAGCTTAACGTTGGCGATGAACACTGAAGCTTTCTTT. Its protein is CASSLTLAMNTEAFF.

The rearrangement joins TRBV10-1 to TRBJ1-4; D gene uncertain. Germline CDR1 is WNHNN and CDR2 is SYGVQD (reference sequence). Trimming cost V 3 bases and J 8 bases, with 13 bases left between them. The CDR3 loop spans 14 amino acids. CDR3 coding DNA: TGCGCCAGCAGTGATGGAGGAACAGACGAAAAACTGTTTTTT. It yields the protein CASSDGGTDEKLFF.

The rearrangement joins TRBV27 to TRBJ2-6; TRBD1 agrees at 7 bases. The length of the CDR3 is 15 residues. Unmatched junction bases numbered 2, after V lost 6 bases and J lost 0 bases. From germline, CDR1 is MNHEY and CDR2 SMNVEV (reference sequence). This CDR3 reads CASRDRSSGANVLTF. The CDR3 DNA reads as TGTGCCAGCAGGGACAGGAGCTCTGGGGCCAACGTCCTGACTTTC.

The chain has TRBV4-1 and TRBJ1-5; a weak D match, TRBD1 (5 bases). The CDR3 runs 14 residues. V lost 4 bases, J lost 9 bases, and 16 bases lay in between. Germline assignment: CDR1 MGHRA and CDR2 YSYEKL. CDR3 amino acids: CASSPRDGLGPQHF. DNA for the CDR3: TGCGCCAGCAGCCCCCGGGACGGCTTAGGGCCCCAGCATTTT.

The CDR3 spells CASSDSGREGGKSNQPQHF. In nucleotides, the CDR3 is TGTGCCAGCAGTGACTCCGGCAGGGAAGGGGGAAAAAGCAATCAGCCCCAGCATTTT. The chain has TRBV6-4 and TRBJ1-5, with a weak D call TRBD1 (6 bases). This CDR3 has 19 amino acids. Germline V lookup: CDR1 MRHNA, CDR2 SNTAGT. The V end lost 0 bases, the J end lost 1 base, and 19 bases lay between the germline ends.

The chain combines TRBV29-1 with TRBJ1-1; 9 positions match TRBD1. Germline V gene lookup returns CDR1 SQVTM and CDR2 ANQGSEA. The CDR3 runs 14 residues. Trimming took 5 bases from V and 8 from J; bases not matched to a gene: 12. CDR3 residues: CSVITGGIGLEAFF. The CDR3 DNA reads TGCAGCGTTATAACAGGGGGCATCGGTTTAGAAGCTTTCTTT.

This clone was seen a single time. V and J are TRBV3-1 (or the pseudogene TRBV3-2) and TRBJ2-6, with D perhaps assigned TRBD1 or TRBD2 (5 bases each). The CDR3 contains 16 residues. Trimming took 2 bases from V and 4 from J, leaving 12 bases between them. Germline CDR1 is LGHDT and CDR2 is YNNKEL (reference sequence). CDR3 DNA sequence: TGTGCCAGCAGCCAATTTATCGGGGCCGGGGCCAACGTCCTGACTTTC. Encoded protein: CASSQFIGAGANVLTF.

The chain couples TRBV5-1 to TRBJ2-4, with 8 bases aligning to TRBD1. Germline CDR1 reads SGHRS; CDR2 reads YFSETQ. With V trimmed by 1 base and J by 5 bases, 2 bases remained unmatched. The CDR3 sequence is 14 residues long. In nucleotides, the CDR3 is TGCGCCAGCAGCTTGCAGGGGGCGGAAAACATTCAGTACTTC. It is translated as CASSLQGAENIQYF.

The genes are TRBV10-3 and TRBJ1-3, with D maybe TRBD1 (5 bases). CDR1 and CDR2 (germline): ENHRY, SYGVKD. V lost 6 bases to trimming and J lost 1 base, with 13 bases between them. This CDR3 region has 15 residues. This CDR3 is CAIRTAGNSGNTIYF. The DNA for the CDR3 is TGTGCCATCAGGACAGCAGGAAATTCTGGAAACACCATATATTTT.